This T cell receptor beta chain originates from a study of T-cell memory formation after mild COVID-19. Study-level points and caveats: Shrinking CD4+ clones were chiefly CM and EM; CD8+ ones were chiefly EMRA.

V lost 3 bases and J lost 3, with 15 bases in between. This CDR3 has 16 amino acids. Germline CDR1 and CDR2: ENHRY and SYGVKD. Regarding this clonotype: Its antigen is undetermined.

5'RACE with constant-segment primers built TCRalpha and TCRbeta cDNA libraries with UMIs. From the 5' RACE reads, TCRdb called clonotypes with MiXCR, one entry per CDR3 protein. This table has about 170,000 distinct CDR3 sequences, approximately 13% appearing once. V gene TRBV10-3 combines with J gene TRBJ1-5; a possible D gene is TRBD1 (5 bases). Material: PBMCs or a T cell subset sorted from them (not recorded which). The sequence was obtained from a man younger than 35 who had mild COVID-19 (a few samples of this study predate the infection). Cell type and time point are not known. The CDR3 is CAISEVRGGPNQPQHF. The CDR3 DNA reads TGTGCCATCAGTGAAGTTCGGGGGGGTCCCAATCAGCCCCAGCATTTT.